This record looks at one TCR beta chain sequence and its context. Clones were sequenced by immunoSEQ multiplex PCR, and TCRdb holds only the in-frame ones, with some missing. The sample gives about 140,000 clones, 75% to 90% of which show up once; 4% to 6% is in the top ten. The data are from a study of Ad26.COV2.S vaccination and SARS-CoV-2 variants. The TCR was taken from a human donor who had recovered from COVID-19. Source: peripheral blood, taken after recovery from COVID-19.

The CDR3 DNA sequence: TGTGCCAGCAGCCCAAGGGACAGAGCCTACGAGCAGTACTTC. Translation: CASSPRDRAYEQYF. V and J are TRBV7-9 and TRBJ2-7; TRBD1 matches 7 bases. CDR1 and CDR2 from the germline V gene are SEHNR and FQNEAQ (reference sequence). The CDR3 is 14 residues long. The ends lost 5 bases at V and 2 bases at J; junction bases unmatched: 6.